The entry below describes one T cell receptor beta chain. RNA, at 0.5 to 1 ug, was reverse transcribed with random hexamers. TCRdb reprocessed the immunoSEQ multiplex PCR reads with MiXCR, giving one entry per CDR3 protein. This sample has under 300,000 distinct CDR3 sequences, with 90% to 96% found just once. This sample is part of a study of CD8 T cells in Susac syndrome. The CDR3 totals 13 residues. With V trimmed by 8 bases and J by 0 bases, 3 bases remained unmatched. Germline CDR1 is MNHEY and CDR2 is SVGAGI. Sequenced material: CD4+ T cells from PBMCs. V and J are TRBV6-5 and TRBJ1-1; TRBD1 aligns across 7 bases. The TCR was taken from a human donor with Susac syndrome. CDR3 nucleotide sequence: TGTGCCAGCCAACAGGGGTTGAACACTGAAGCTTTCTTT. This sequence encodes CASQQGLNTEAFF.